The 26 T cell receptor beta chains reported below all come from one sample, sequenced in a study of post-analysis software for immune sequencing data. Whole-study findings and limits: In patients, TRBV5-6, TRBV5-1 and TRBV20-1 belonged to four or five TRBV segments found more frequently than in controls.

Unique molecular identifiers were carried by the TCR beta cDNA libraries. MiXCR, applied by TCRdb to the PCR reads, yields one record per CDR3 protein. The sample shows about 820,000 distinct CDR3 sequences, about 53% of them seen only once. No antigen has been assigned to these receptors. Sample: blood. The receptor source for this set is a girl aged 5-17 years with multiple sclerosis.

The chain carries TRBV5-1 and TRBJ2-3, with 7 bases lining up with TRBD2. The CDR3 extends over 16 amino acids. Germline CDR1 is SGHRS and CDR2 is YFSETQ. The J segment lost 2 bases and the V segment lost 0 bases, leaving 6 bases of the junction unmatched. CDR3: CASSLALAETTDTQYF. CDR3 DNA: TGCGCCAGCAGCTTGGCCCTAGCGGAGACCACAGATACGCAGTATTTT.

The V gene is TRBV7-3, the J gene TRBJ1-1; 7 bases map to TRBD1. Losses at the gene ends were 4 bases for V and 6 bases for J; bases not matched to a gene: 5. The CDR3 has 13 amino acids. CDR1 is SGHTA and CDR2 is FQGTGA in the germline V gene. The CDR3 reads CASSSRTGAEAFF. The CDR3 bases are TGTGCCAGCAGCTCCCGGACAGGCGCTGAAGCTTTCTTT.

This clonotype has a handful of counts. V is TRBV9 and J is TRBJ2-1; tentative D call: TRBD2 (5 bases). Trimming removed 4 bases from V and 0 bases from J, with 11 bases in between. The CDR3 spans 15 residues. The germline V gene has CDR1 SGDLS and CDR2 YYNGEE. This CDR3 is CASSITSFSYNEQFF. DNA of the CDR3: TGTGCCAGCAGCATTACTAGTTTCTCCTACAATGAGCAGTTCTTC. Filled out from reference TRBV9 and TRBJ2-1, the complete variable domain reads DSGVTQTPKHLITATGQRVTLRCSPRSGDLSVYWYQQSLDQGLQFLIQYYNGEERAKGNILERFSAQQFPDLHSELNLSSLELGDSALYFCASSITSFSYNEQFFGPGTRLTVL.

This clonotype occurred a few times. The rearrangement uses TRBV29-1 and TRBJ2-7; D remains unclear. Germline-derived CDR1 and CDR2 are SQVTM and ANQGSEA. Trimming stripped 4 bases from V and 2 bases from J, with 6 bases between. This CDR3 region has 11 residues. The chain's CDR3 is CSVGFTYEQYF. For the CDR3, the DNA is TGCAGCGTTGGCTTCACCTACGAGCAGTACTTC.

The chain is built from TRBV5-1 and TRBJ2-5; tentative D call: TRBD1 (8 bases). CDR3 size: 19 residues. The V end was cut by 3 bases, the J end by 2 bases, with 26 bases between. CDR1 is SGHRS, CDR2 YFSETQ, per germline. CDR3 protein: CASSYLWGLTGEGQETQYF. CDR3 nucleotides: TGCGCCAGCAGCTATCTTTGGGGTTTGACAGGGGAGGGGCAAGAGACCCAGTACTTC.

The chain joins TRBV7-9 to TRBJ2-5, with D maybe TRBD2 (6 bases). The DNA end favors TRBJ2-7, so the J call may be wrong. The length of the CDR3 is 17 residues. Germline V gene sequence: CDR1 SEHNR, CDR2 FQNEAQ (reference sequence). The CDR3 region is CASSLGVGTGPFVEQYF. The CDR3 nucleotides are TGTGCCAGCAGCTTGGGGGTTGGGACTGGTCCCTTTGTCGAGCAGTACTTC.

This rearrangement joins TRBV14 to TRBJ2-7, with D possibly being TRBD1 or TRBD2 (5 bases each). V was shortened by 5 bases and J by 6 bases, with 17 bases between the two germline ends. The CDR3 loop spans 14 amino acids. Per the germline V gene, CDR1 is SGHDN and CDR2 is FVKESK. The CDR3 nucleotides read TGTGCCAGCAGCGCCTTCGTCGGGGCCCGCGAGCAGTACTTC. It encodes CASSAFVGAREQYF.

In the case of this clonotype: An end of the junction differs from the germline gene, which may be a read error. The J gene is TRBJ2-1, the V gene TRBV5-1; TRBD2 matches 12 bases. The CDR3 length is 15 residues. Germline values: CDR1 SGHRS, CDR2 YFSETQ. The CDR3 DNA reads as TGTGCCAGCAGCTTATCTAGCGGGGGGGGAAATGAGCAGTTCTTC. It is translated as CASSLSSGGGNEQFF.

The chain is built from TRBV20-1 and TRBJ2-3, with 10 bases identical to TRBD2. The CDR3 is made up of 16 amino acids. V lost 3 bases, J lost 1 base, and 7 bases stayed unmatched. CDR1 is DFQATT and CDR2 is SNEGSKA in the germline V gene (reference sequence). CDR3 in DNA: TGCAGTGCTAGGGGGCTAGCGGGGGAACGCACAGATACGCAGTATTTT. This sequence encodes CSARGLAGERTDTQYF.

This clonotype was detected only a few times. The CDR3 DNA is TGCAGTGCTAAAACTAGCGGGTCCTACGAGCAGTACTTC. Encoded protein: CSAKTSGSYEQYF. The J gene is TRBJ2-7, the V gene TRBV20-1, with 9 bases identical to TRBD2. This CDR3 region has 13 residues. V lost 4 bases, J lost 1 base, and 2 bases stayed unmatched. From germline, CDR1 is DFQATT and CDR2 SNEGSKA (reference sequence).

The chain couples TRBV29-1 to TRBJ2-3; 7 bases line up with TRBD1. V trimming: 2 bases; J trimming: 3 bases; junction bases outside the gene matches: 2. CDR1 SQVTM and CDR2 ANQGSEA come from the germline V gene. The CDR3 extends over 13 amino acids. The CDR3 bases are TGCAGCGTTGAAACAGGGGTAACAGATACGCAGTATTTT. As protein: CSVETGVTDTQYF.

The genes are TRBV29-1 and TRBJ2-1; D is possibly TRBD2 (6 bases). The CDR3 runs to 13 residues. Germline V gene lookup returns CDR1 SQVTM and CDR2 ANQGSEA. V dropped 5 bases and J dropped 7 bases, with 15 bases sitting between them. The CDR3 here is CSVSPRGRNEQFF. In nucleotides, the CDR3 is TGCAGCGTTAGCCCGCGAGGGAGGAATGAGCAGTTCTTC.

In this sample, this clonotype turned up a few times. The chain couples TRBV4-1 to TRBJ1-2; D unclear. CDR1 is MGHRA and CDR2 is YSYEKL in the germline V gene. This CDR3 region has 14 residues. The V gene lost 3 bases and the J gene lost 0 bases, with 8 bases spanning the gap. Here the CDR3 DNA reads TGCGCCAGCAGCCAGGCAACAGCTAACTATGGCTACACCTTC. This encodes CASSQATANYGYTF.

This clonotype was counted only a few times. The chain carries TRBV20-1 and TRBJ2-3; D is perhaps TRBD1 or TRBD2 (5 bases each). With 0 bases removed from V and 9 bases from J, the gap between germline ends came to 13 bases. There are 13 residues in the CDR3. From germline, CDR1 is DFQATT and CDR2 SNEGSKA (reference sequence). The CDR3 DNA follows: TGCAGTGCTAGAGATATCGAAAGGGACACGCAGTATTTT. Translation gives CSARDIERDTQYF.

The rearrangement uses TRBV7-2 and TRBJ2-1; D unresolved. V gave up 5 bases and J gave up 0 bases, with 11 bases separating them. Germline V CDR1 and CDR2: SGHTA, FQGNSA. This CDR3 region has 15 residues. The CDR3 nucleotides are TGTGCCAGCAGCCTAGAAATTAGCTCCTACAATGAGCAGTTCTTC. As protein: CASSLEISSYNEQFF. Together with reference TRBV7-2 and TRBJ2-1, the CDR3 gives the full variable domain: GAGVSQSPSNKVTEKGKDVELRCDPISGHTALYWYRQSLGQGLEFLIYFQGNSAPDKSGLPSDRFSAERTGGSVSTLTIQRTQQEDSAVYLCASSLEISSYNEQFFGPGTRLTVL.

The chain has TRBV9 and TRBJ2-3; weak D call: TRBD2 (5 bases). CDR1 and CDR2 (germline): SGDLS, YYNGEE. V was pared by 1 base and J by 0 bases, with 9 bases between. This CDR3 has 15 amino acids. The CDR3 DNA follows: TGTGCCAGCAGCGTATTTAGCGAGAGCACAGATACGCAGTATTTT. Translated: CASSVFSESTDTQYF.

This clonotype came up a few times. J is TRBJ1-2 and V is TRBV20-1; the D gene is possibly TRBD1 (5 bases). The germline V gene encodes CDR1 DFQATT and CDR2 SNEGSKA (reference sequence). V lost 8 bases and J lost 8, with 18 bases in between. CDR3 length: 12 amino acids. The CDR3 nucleotides read TGCAGTTTCACCTCCTCGGGGCGCGGCTACACCTTC. Translating gives CSFTSSGRGYTF.

Only one count was recorded for this clonotype. The rearrangement joins TRBV6-1 to TRBJ2-7; D not resolved. Between the trimmed V and J ends, which lost 4 bases and 4 bases, there was a span of 17 bases. The germline V gene has CDR1 MNHNS and CDR2 SASEGT. CDR3 length: 15 residues. DNA of the CDR3: TGTGCCAGCAGTGGACACTCCAAGGCCGGATACGAGCAGTACTTC. It codes for CASSGHSKAGYEQYF.

This clonotype was observed a handful of times. The gene calls are TRBV6-5 and TRBJ1-2, with 8 bases lining up with TRBD1. The J segment lost 6 bases and the V segment lost 6 bases, leaving 6 bases of the junction unmatched. The V gene's germline CDR1 is MNHEY and CDR2 SVGAGI. The CDR3 covers 13 residues. The CDR3 DNA reads TGTGCCAGCAGCCCGGACAGGGAGCATGGCTACACCTTC. Protein sequence: CASSPDREHGYTF.

The table lists this clonotype with a few counts. The chain is built from TRBV25-1 and TRBJ1-2; D uncertain. The CDR3 extends over 12 amino acids. V dropped 0 bases and J dropped 4 bases, with 3 bases sitting between them. Germline V gene data show CDR1 as MGHDK and CDR2 as SYGVNS. CDR3 sequence: CASSEYGYGYTF. CDR3 in DNA: TGTGCCAGCAGTGAATATGGCTATGGCTACACCTTC.

The chain joins TRBV7-2 to TRBJ2-3; 7 positions agree with TRBD1. V dropped 5 bases and J dropped 1; count of bases not matched to a gene: 3. The length of the CDR3 is 14 residues. CDR1 is SGHTA and CDR2 is FQGNSA in the germline V gene. CDR3 protein: CASSEQGGTDTQYF. CDR3 DNA sequence: TGTGCCAGCAGCGAGCAGGGGGGCACAGATACGCAGTATTTT.

The table lists this clonotype with a few counts. V is TRBV13 and J is TRBJ2-3, with D possibly TRBD2 on 5 matching bases. Germline V lookup: CDR1 PRHDT, CDR2 FYEKMQ (reference sequence). The CDR3 extends over 15 amino acids. Trimming removed 2 bases from V and 0 bases from J, with 9 bases in between. The CDR3 nucleotides read TGTGCCAGCAGCTTACTTGGCGGGAGCACAGATACGCAGTATTTT. It specifies CASSLLGGSTDTQYF.

This chain joins TRBV10-3 and TRBJ2-5; the D gene could be TRBD1 or TRBD2 (5 bases each). Deletions cut 2 bases from V and 1 base from J, with 8 bases between. The CDR3 is 14 residues long. From germline, CDR1 is ENHRY and CDR2 SYGVKD. The DNA for the CDR3 is TGTGCCATCAGTGAGACGGGGCCCCAAGAGACCCAGTACTTC. This sequence encodes CAISETGPQETQYF.

The CDR3 is CASSLQYRAKGVQFF. CDR3 DNA: TGTGCCAGCAGTTTGCAGTACAGGGCCAAGGGGGTTCAGTTCTTC. This chain connects TRBV12-3 or TRBV12-4 to TRBJ2-1; tentative D call: TRBD1 (6 bases). The CDR3 runs 15 residues. Trimming left V 3 bases short and J 13 bases short, with 22 bases between.

The chain uses TRBV18 and TRBJ2-7; D unclear. The CDR3 covers 16 residues. Trimming pared 0 bases from V and 4 bases from J, leaving 16 bases between. Germline V gene data show CDR1 as KGHSH and CDR2 as LQKENI. The CDR3 DNA reads TGTGCCAGCTCACCACCAGGGCTGCGGAAGAATTACGAGCAGTACTTC. Translated, it gives CASSPPGLRKNYEQYF.

V and J are TRBV5-1 and TRBJ2-1, with D possibly being TRBD1 (8 bases). Germline V gene data show CDR1 as SGHRS and CDR2 as YFSETQ. Trimming removed 4 bases at V and 2 bases at J, with 13 bases between. The CDR3 covers 15 residues. CDR3 bases: TGCGCCAGCAGCGTACAGGGGGGGACCTACAATGAGCAGTTCTTC. It encodes CASSVQGGTYNEQFF.